This TCR beta chain is drawn from a study of T-cell memory formation after mild COVID-19. Overall study results and limits: A second wave expanding day 15 to 37 was CD4+-biased; contracting clones were balanced.

Germline V lookup: CDR1 MNHEY, CDR2 SMNVEV (reference sequence). Trimming shortened V by 1 base and J by 1 base, and 7 bases separated the two germline ends. CDR3 size: 14 residues. Using its own MiXCR run on the 5' RACE reads, TCRdb lists one record per CDR3 protein. This sample has approximately 450,000 distinct CDR3 sequences, with around a sixth found just once. This clonotype showed up many times. Antigen unknown. The V call is TRBV27, the J call TRBJ2-5; D ambiguous. The receptor comes from an adult woman who had mild COVID-19 (a few samples of this study predate the infection). Cell type and time point are not known. The sequencing sample was made of PBMCs or a T cell subset sorted from them (not recorded which). The DNA of the CDR3 is TGTGCCAGCAGTTTATGGGTCGGCCAAGAGACCCAGTACTTC. This sequence encodes CASSLWVGQETQYF.